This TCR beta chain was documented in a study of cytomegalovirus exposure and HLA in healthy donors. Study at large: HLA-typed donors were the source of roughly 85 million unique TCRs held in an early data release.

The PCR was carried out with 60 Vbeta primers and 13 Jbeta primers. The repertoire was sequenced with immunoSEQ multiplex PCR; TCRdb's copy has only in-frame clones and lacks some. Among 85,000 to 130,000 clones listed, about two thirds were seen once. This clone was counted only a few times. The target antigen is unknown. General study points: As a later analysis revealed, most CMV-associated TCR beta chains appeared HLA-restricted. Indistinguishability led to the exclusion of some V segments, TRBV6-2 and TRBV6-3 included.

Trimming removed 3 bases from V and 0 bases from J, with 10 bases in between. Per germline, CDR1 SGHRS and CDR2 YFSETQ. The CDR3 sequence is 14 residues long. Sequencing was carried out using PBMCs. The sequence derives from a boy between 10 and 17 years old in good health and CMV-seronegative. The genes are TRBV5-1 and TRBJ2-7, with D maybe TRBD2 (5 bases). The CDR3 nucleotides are TGCGCCAGCAGCTGGGGTGGGAGCTCCTACGAGCAGTACTTC. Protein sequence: CASSWGGSSYEQYF.